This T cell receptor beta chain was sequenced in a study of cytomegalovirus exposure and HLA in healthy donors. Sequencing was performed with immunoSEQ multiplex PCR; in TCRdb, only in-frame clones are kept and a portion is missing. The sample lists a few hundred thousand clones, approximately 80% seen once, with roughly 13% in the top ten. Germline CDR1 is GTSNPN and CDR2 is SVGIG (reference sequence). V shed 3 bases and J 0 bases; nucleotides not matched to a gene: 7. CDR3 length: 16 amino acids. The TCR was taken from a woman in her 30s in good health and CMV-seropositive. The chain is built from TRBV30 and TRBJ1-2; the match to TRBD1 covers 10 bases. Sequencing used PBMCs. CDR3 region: CAWRGTGATTNYGYTF. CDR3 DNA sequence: TGTGCCTGGAGGGGGACAGGGGCTACGACTAACTATGGCTACACCTTC. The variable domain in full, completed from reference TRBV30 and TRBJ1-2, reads SQTIHQWPATLVQPVGSPLSLECTVEGTSNPNLYWYRQAAGRGLQLLFYSVGIGQISSEVPQNLSASRPQDRQFILSSKKLLLSDSGFYLCAWRGTGATTNYGYTFGSGTRLTVV.